The 13 T cell receptor beta chains below were found in one sample sequenced in a study of CD8+ T cells in alopecia areata. Once RNA had been extracted, it was reverse transcribed into cDNA to act as the sequencing template. Repertoires were generated with immunoSEQ multiplex PCR, while TCRdb's copy carries only in-frame clones and drops some. The sample includes around 200,000 clones, roughly 64% of them seen just once. Treatment in this sample: oral pan-JAK inhibitor, 5-10 mg twice daily. The starting material was CD8+ T cells sorted from blood, obtained at week 24, from a patient treated with tofacitinib. Every receptor here comes from a human donor with alopecia areata.

The chain recombines TRBV6-1 with TRBJ2-7; D is uncertain. Germline values: CDR1 MNHNS, CDR2 SASEGT. V was trimmed by 3 bases and J by 3 bases, leaving 9 bases between them. The CDR3 has 13 amino acids. DNA of the CDR3: TGTGCCAGCAGTGAGGAACGGATCTACGAGCAGTACTTC. As protein: CASSEERIYEQYF.

This rearrangement joins TRBV7-9 to TRBJ2-7, with D possibly TRBD1 on 6 matching bases. The CDR3 has 14 residues. Germline assignment: CDR1 SEHNR and CDR2 FQNEAQ (reference sequence). V was shortened by 4 bases and J by 3 bases, with 13 bases between the two germline ends. The CDR3 bases are TGTGCCAGCAGCTCTGGACAGTCTCTCTACGAGCAGTACTTC. Its protein is CASSSGQSLYEQYF.

This chain connects TRBV5-1 to TRBJ1-2; 9 nucleotides line up with TRBD1. This CDR3 comprises 15 residues. Per the germline V gene, CDR1 is SGHRS and CDR2 is YFSETQ. V shed 0 bases, J shed 4 bases, and the junction held 4 bases outside the gene matches. CDR3 coding DNA: TGCGCCAGCAGCTTGGCACAGGGGGCGATCTATGGCTACACCTTC. Protein: CASSLAQGAIYGYTF.

The gene calls are TRBV9 and TRBJ2-7; a weak D match, TRBD2 (6 bases). CDR1 is SGDLS, CDR2 YYNGEE, per germline. CDR3 length: 15 amino acids. V dropped 0 bases and J dropped 6 bases, with 16 bases sitting between them. The CDR3 coding sequence is TGTGCCAGCAGCGTAGATGAGACTAGGAGGAGCGAGCAGTACTTC. The encoded protein is CASSVDETRRSEQYF.

The V call is TRBV29-1, the J call TRBJ2-1; either TRBD1 or TRBD2 may fit D (5 bases each). V lost 1 base and J 2 bases, leaving 12 bases between the germline ends. The germline V gene has CDR1 SQVTM and CDR2 ANQGSEA. This CDR3 is 15 amino acids long. CDR3: CSVEGGTNTYNEQFF. The CDR3 bases are TGCAGCGTTGAAGGGGGGACGAACACCTACAATGAGCAGTTCTTC.

The V call is TRBV7-2, the J call TRBJ2-3; D unresolved. Germline V CDR1 and CDR2: SGHTA, FQGNSA. CDR3 length: 16 amino acids. The germline V and J ends were trimmed by 3 bases and 4 bases, with 17 bases remaining between them. DNA of the CDR3: TGTGCCAGCAGCTTCAGAGGCCGGGCGGTAGCAGATACGCAGTATTTT. Translation gives CASSFRGRAVADTQYF.

For the CDR3, the DNA is TGTGCCAGCAGTTTAAGCTCGGCAGCTTTAAATTCACCCCTCCACTTT. Protein sequence: CASSLSSAALNSPLHF. The V and J genes are TRBV27 and TRBJ1-6, with D unresolved. CDR1 and CDR2 (germline): MNHEY, SMNVEV (reference sequence). This CDR3 has 16 amino acids. V lost 2 bases, J lost 7 bases, and 15 bases lay in between.

The chain links TRBV30 to TRBJ2-3; TRBD1 aligns across 9 bases. Germline V gives CDR1 GTSNPN, CDR2 SVGIG (reference sequence). V dropped 7 bases and J dropped 3; count of bases not matched to a gene: 14. The CDR3 is 16 amino acids. CDR3 sequence reads: CAYIPGQGMGTDTQYF. The CDR3 nucleotides read TGTGCCTACATCCCGGGACAGGGTATGGGGACAGATACGCAGTATTTT.

The chain is built from TRBV4-1 and TRBJ2-7; D gene ambiguous. This CDR3 is built from 14 residues. Germline CDR1 MGHRA, CDR2 YSYEKL. V was pared by 0 bases and J by 1 base, with 7 bases between. CDR3: CASSQEVLSYEQYF. In DNA form, the CDR3 reads TGCGCCAGCAGCCAAGAGGTACTATCCTACGAGCAGTACTTC.

The rearrangement uses TRBV11-3 and TRBJ2-5; TRBD1 or TRBD2 may be the D gene (5 bases each). The CDR3 covers 15 residues. Trimming removed 5 bases at V and 5 bases at J, with 18 bases between. Germline V gives CDR1 SGHNT, CDR2 YENEEA. CDR3 protein: CASSQTGGVGETQYF. The CDR3 DNA sequence: TGTGCCAGCAGCCAAACAGGAGGCGTTGGGGAGACCCAGTACTTC.

The chain joins TRBV29-1 to TRBJ2-1, with 10 bases identical to TRBD2. This CDR3 has 15 residues. In germline, CDR1 is SQVTM, CDR2 ANQGSEA. Germline trimming cut 5 bases from V and 1 base from J; bases unmatched to any gene: 5. CDR3 residues: CSVTPSGGSYNEQFF. CDR3 DNA sequence: TGCAGCGTTACCCCTAGCGGGGGTTCCTACAATGAGCAGTTCTTC.

V gene TRBV5-6 combines with J gene TRBJ2-5; D perhaps matches TRBD1 (6 bases). The germline V gene has CDR1 SGHDT and CDR2 YYEEEE. Trimming took 3 bases from V and 1 from J, leaving 19 bases between them. This CDR3 spans 17 amino acids. CDR3 sequence reads: CASSYPSERGGQETQYF. As DNA, the CDR3 is TGTGCCAGCAGCTATCCCTCGGAAAGAGGGGGCCAAGAGACCCAGTACTTC.

This clone was recorded a few times. The V call is TRBV2, the J call TRBJ2-3, with D uncertain. The V end was cut by 4 bases, the J end by 5 bases, with 13 bases between. The CDR3 runs 14 residues. Per the germline V gene, CDR1 is SNHLY and CDR2 is FYNNEI. The CDR3 DNA is TGTGCCAGCAGTGGAGAGTTTCTTGAAGATACGCAGTATTTT. This encodes CASSGEFLEDTQYF.